What follows is one TCR beta chain and its context. Its target is not known. The data were taken from a study of graft-versus-host responses after intestinal transplantation. Study-level points and caveats: Early post-transplant declines in HvG were associated with peak levels of circulating GvH clones. Recipient bone marrow held GvH clones, some seen earlier in ileum or blood.

Per germline, CDR1 LNHNV and CDR2 YYDKDF (reference sequence). This CDR3 comprises 14 residues. V lost 0 bases and J lost 8, with 13 bases in between. This table comes from immunoSEQ multiplex PCR, and its TCRdb copy is limited to in-frame clones, with some not included. The sample has some 83,000 clones, roughly 91% seen once. The specimen was unstimulated CD4+ T cells sorted from spleen or lymph node cells, collected before intestinal transplant. V and J are TRBV15 and TRBJ1-2; D is possibly TRBD1 (5 bases). This clonotype was obtained from a human donor who received an intestinal transplant. CDR3 loop: CATSRDWGVEGYTF. DNA for the CDR3: TGTGCCACCAGCAGAGATTGGGGGGTTGAGGGCTACACCTTC.